The 20 T cell receptor beta chains below were found in one sample sequenced in a study of blood T cells in healthy people across ages. Combining a sample-barcoded 5' primer with a J-beta primer mix, a second PCR ran for roughly 7 to 11 cycles. TCRdb re-analysed the 5' RACE reads in MiXCR, keeping a single row per CDR3 protein. The table shows fewer than 900,000 distinct CDR3 sequences, with about 42% occurring only once. Input material: blood. The source is a woman in her sixties or seventies in good health.

This clonotype was seen at least ten times. The chain combines TRBV7-9 with TRBJ2-5; no firm D call. Germline V gene lookup returns CDR1 SEHNR and CDR2 FQNEAQ (reference sequence). V shed 1 base and J shed 2 bases, with 11 bases lying between them. The CDR3 spans 15 residues. CDR3 amino acids: CASSLEALSQETQYF. The CDR3 DNA reads TGTGCCAGCAGCTTAGAAGCTCTATCTCAAGAGACCCAGTACTTC.

The V and J genes are TRBV7-2 and TRBJ2-6; TRBD1 or TRBD2 may be the D gene (5 bases each). The V gene's germline CDR1 is SGHTA and CDR2 FQGNSA. Trimming cost V 4 bases and J 10 bases, with 11 bases left between them. The CDR3 spans 13 residues. The CDR3 loop is CASSSGPKNVLTF. The CDR3 coding sequence is TGTGCCAGCAGCTCGGGACCAAAGAACGTCCTGACTTTC.

This clonotype was counted many times. The J gene is TRBJ1-1, the V gene TRBV7-9, with TRBD1 identical over 10 bases. The CDR3 length is 16 residues. V gave up 4 bases and J gave up 5 bases; unmatched junction bases: 10. The germline gives CDR1 SEHNR, CDR2 FQNEAQ (reference sequence). The CDR3 nucleotides read TGTGCCAGCAGCTCCTCGGACAGGGGGGCGATAACTGAAGCTTTCTTT. It is translated as CASSSSDRGAITEAFF.

The chain couples TRBV6-2 or TRBV6-3 to TRBJ2-7, with TRBD1 matching over 7 bases. Germline-derived CDR1 and CDR2 are MNHEY and SVGEGT. CDR3 length: 15 amino acids. The J segment lost 4 bases and the V segment lost 5 bases, leaving 11 bases of the junction unmatched. This CDR3 is CASSKGSGGEYEQYF. Here the CDR3 DNA reads TGTGCCAGCAGTAAGGGGTCAGGGGGTGAGTACGAGCAGTACTTC.

This clonotype was detected once. This chain links TRBV6-1 with TRBJ2-5; TRBD1 agrees at 7 bases. J lost 7 bases, V lost 0 bases, and 5 bases had no gene match. Germline CDR1 reads MNHNS; CDR2 reads SASEGT. The CDR3 runs 14 residues. CDR3 protein: CASSEARGGGTQYF. CDR3 coding DNA: TGTGCCAGCAGTGAAGCGAGAGGGGGCGGGACCCAGTACTTC.

The V gene is TRBV20-1, the J gene TRBJ2-1; D gene unclear. From germline, CDR1 is DFQATT and CDR2 SNEGSKA (reference sequence). V was trimmed by 0 bases and J by 6 bases, leaving 9 bases between them. The CDR3 loop spans 13 amino acids. CDR3 nucleotide sequence: TGCAGTGCTAGAGATACGCTAGTCAATGAGCAGTTCTTC. This gives the protein CSARDTLVNEQFF.

This clonotype appeared a single time. V and J are TRBV3-1 and TRBJ1-5, with D maybe TRBD1 (6 bases). This CDR3 has 15 amino acids. The ends were cut back, 2 bases at V and 7 bases at J, with 15 bases in the middle. Germline V gene lookup returns CDR1 LGHDT and CDR2 YNNKEL (reference sequence). CDR3 region: CASSQIRGEGQPQHF. The DNA for the CDR3 is TGTGCCAGCAGCCAAATCAGGGGCGAGGGACAGCCCCAGCATTTT.

CDR3 sequence (DNA): TGTGCCACCAGCAGAGCTATGACGGGGGGGACAGATACGCAGTATTTT. It specifies CATSRAMTGGTDTQYF. This chain uses TRBV15 with TRBJ2-3, with 8 bases that match TRBD2. The CDR3 loop spans 16 amino acids. Germline V gene sequence: CDR1 LNHNV, CDR2 YYDKDF (reference sequence). The V gene end was trimmed by 1 base and the J gene end by 3 bases; junction bases not matched to a gene: 6.

The sample holds one count of this clonotype. A read error is possible here, since a much larger clone lies one base away. This chain joins TRBV29-1 and TRBJ2-1; tentative D call: TRBD1 (5 bases). Germline V gene sequence: CDR1 SQVTM, CDR2 ANQGSEA. The CDR3 runs 12 residues. CDR3 loop: CGPTVLDNEQFF. CDR3 nucleotides: TGCGGCCCGACAGTCCTAGACAATGAGCAGTTCTTC.

This clonotype was counted at least ten times. The chain carries TRBV4-2 and TRBJ2-1, with 13 positions matching TRBD2. Trimming at V came to 4 bases and at J to 2 bases, leaving 17 bases not matched to a gene. CDR3 length equals 21 residues. Germline CDR1 is LGHNA and CDR2 is YNFKEQ. The CDR3 nucleotides read TGTGCCAGCAGCCGTAAAAACGCCGGGACTAGCGGGATCATCCCCTACAATGAGCAGTTCTTC. Its translation is CASSRKNAGTSGIIPYNEQFF.

In its sample, this clonotype was seen many times. The CDR3 loop reads CSYSGTNNEQFF. CDR3 DNA sequence: TGCAGCTACTCCGGGACCAACAATGAGCAGTTCTTC. The V gene is TRBV29-1, the J gene TRBJ2-1, with D perhaps TRBD1 or TRBD2 (5 bases each). The germline CDR1 and CDR2 sequences are SQVTM and ANQGSEA. The CDR3 extends over 12 amino acids. V dropped 8 bases and J dropped 5 bases, with 13 bases sitting between them.

The CDR3 nucleotides are TGTGCCAGCAGCCGGGGACAGGGAAACAATGAGCAGTACTTC. This translates into CASSRGQGNNEQYF. This chain links TRBV7-2 with TRBJ2-5, with TRBD1 identical over 9 bases. The V gene end was trimmed by 5 bases and the J gene end by 11 bases; junction bases not matched to a gene: 12. This CDR3 spans 14 amino acids. Germline loops: CDR1 SGHTA, CDR2 FQGNSA.

This clonotype was seen a handful of times. The chain has TRBV20-1 and TRBJ2-7; D uncertain. The V end lost 1 base, the J end lost 3 bases, and 16 bases lay between the germline ends. Germline values: CDR1 DFQATT, CDR2 SNEGSKA (reference sequence). This CDR3 region has 15 residues. The chain's CDR3 is CSARVPRSSLYEQYF. CDR3 bases: TGCAGTGCTAGAGTCCCCAGGAGCTCCCTCTACGAGCAGTACTTC.

This clonotype was observed a handful of times. The chain couples TRBV11-2 to TRBJ2-5, with TRBD2 identical over 14 bases. CDR3 length equals 17 residues. The V and J ends lost 5 bases and 5 bases, in that order; junction bases with no gene match: 10. From germline, CDR1 is SGHAT and CDR2 FQNNGV. The CDR3 nucleotides are TGTGCCAGCAGCCTGACTAGCGGGGGGGCCCGAGGCGAGACCCAGTACTTC. It codes for CASSLTSGGARGETQYF. The complete variable domain, with remaining parts taken from reference TRBV11-2 and TRBJ2-5, reads EAGVAQSPRYKIIEKRQSVAFWCNPISGHATLYWYQQILGQGPKLLIQFQNNGVVDDSQLPKDRFSAERLKGVDSTLKIQPAKLEDSAVYLCASSLTSGGARGETQYFGPGTRLLVL.

The chain is built from TRBV7-9 and TRBJ2-1; possible D gene TRBD2, 5 bases. Deletions cut 0 bases from V and 9 bases from J, with 12 bases between. Germline V lookup: CDR1 SEHNR, CDR2 FQNEAQ (reference sequence). The CDR3 is made up of 14 amino acids. Written as DNA, the CDR3 is TGTGCCAGCAGCTTAGCGAGTATGGGAGCTGAGCAGTTCTTC. This gives the protein CASSLASMGAEQFF.

V and J are TRBV2 and TRBJ2-1; D unclear. V was shortened by 2 bases and J by 3 bases, with 8 bases between the two germline ends. This CDR3 has 14 amino acids. CDR1 is SNHLY, CDR2 FYNNEI, per germline. CDR3 bases: TGTGCCAGCAGTGAACTCAGGTACTACAATGAGCAGTTCTTC. It is translated as CASSELRYYNEQFF.

This clonotype occurred a few times. The DNA for the CDR3 is TGCAGCGTGGATTATCCGGGACTTGCAGGGTCCGAGCAGTACTTC. Protein: CSVDYPGLAGSEQYF. This chain links TRBV29-1 with TRBJ2-4; tentatively, D is TRBD2 (6 bases). The J call is in doubt because the DNA end fits TRBJ2-7 better. CDR3 length: 15 residues. In germline, CDR1 is SQVTM, CDR2 ANQGSEA.

At least ten counts were recorded for this clonotype. V gene TRBV24-1 combines with J gene TRBJ2-6; D unresolved. This CDR3 comprises 16 residues. Germline-derived CDR1 and CDR2 are KGHDR and SFDVKD. Trimming shortened V by 1 base and J by 0 bases, and 6 bases separated the two germline ends. CDR3 protein: CATSDLTSSGANVLTF. The DNA for the CDR3 is TGTGCCACCAGTGATTTAACTTCCTCTGGGGCCAACGTCCTGACTTTC.

This clonotype was seen a handful of times. This chain links TRBV11-2 with TRBJ2-1, with 10 bases aligning to TRBD2. CDR1 SGHAT and CDR2 FQNNGV come from the germline V gene. The CDR3 is made up of 16 amino acids. V dropped 5 bases and J dropped 9; count of bases not matched to a gene: 13. As DNA, the CDR3 is TGTGCCAGCAGCCCAGCAGGACTAGCGGCTGGGGGTGAGCAGTTCTTC. The encoded protein is CASSPAGLAAGGEQFF.

The CDR3 nucleotides read TGTGCCAGCAGCACATACCATACTAGCGGGAGTTCGTTTGAGCAGTTCTTC. Protein: CASSTYHTSGSSFEQFF. The V call is TRBV7-2, the J call TRBJ2-1; 11 bases are a match to TRBD2. This CDR3 spans 17 amino acids. Germline V gene data show CDR1 as SGHTA and CDR2 as FQGNSA. V shed 5 bases, J shed 9 bases, and the junction held 15 bases outside the gene matches.